This T cell receptor beta chain was sequenced during a study of CD4 T cells in relation to SARS-CoV-2 and coronaviruses (dated by TCRdb to the early 2020s). Background for the entire study: In the ViraFEST assay, PBMCs were cultured with antigen for approximately 10 days, after which TCR beta CDR3s were sequenced to identify antigen-specific clonal expansions. Shared crossreactive spike epitopes were mapped to their HLA restriction using patient-derived lymphoblastoid cell lines. The Adaptive Biotechnologies TCR-sequencing kit was used to sequence samples from a few pre-COVID donors and the naive versus memory experiments, whereas other data were Illumina-based. An HIV-1 Nef peptide pool or a culture without peptide was used as the negative reference condition. For other donors in the study, expansion assays were sequenced with a different, Illumina-based TCR-beta assay. Memory CD4+ T cell crossreactivity between SARS-CoV-2 and common cold coronavirus spike proteins was assessed at the TCR clonotype level in the study. The study at large found these results: Compared with monoreactive clones, crossreactive clones had significantly weaker SARS-CoV-2-driven expansion, a result consistent with antigenic imprinting. Around 65% of donors had memory CD4+ clonotypes that crossrecognized SARS-CoV-2 and at least one common cold coronavirus spike. Crossreactivity analysis was centred on spike protein, so crossreactivity against other viral proteins was not assessed. Small numbers of patients and of tested TCRs limited the study. Because no donor provided both pre-pandemic and post-infection samples, tracing the source of pre-existing responses was limited.

CD4+ T cells from unexposed donors were collected before the COVID-19 pandemic (2011-2018). After about 9 days of culture, CD4+ T cells were isolated with the EasySep CD4+ T cell isolation kit. Unexposed donor CD4+ T cells were tested for reactivity to SARS-CoV-2 S and N and four common cold coronavirus spike pools, as cell number allowed. PBMCs were cultured at over 1.5 million per well in IMDM supplemented with 5% human AB serum and approximately 9.8 IU/ml IL-2. Half of the culture medium was replaced with fresh IL-2-containing medium on days 3 and 7. Each peptide culture condition was generally run in triplicate replicate wells. The leukapheresis product for the unexposed donors was obtained through commercial purchase. Ficoll-Paque PLUS gradient centrifugation was used to isolate PBMCs from either whole blood or leukapheresis product. PBMCs were either cryopreserved at -140°C or used fresh in the expansion assay. The QIAamp Micro DNA Kit was used to extract genomic DNA from the CD4+ T cells.

Comment on this clone: It lacks a known antigen. No qualities accompany the bases; no much larger clone lies one base away.

Spanning cysteine to phenylalanine, the CDR3 consists of 17 amino acids. The entry retains the CDR3 DNA only, 51 bases that are in frame from base 1. V is shortened by 1 base, J by 0 bases, and the region joining them spans 14 bases. CDR1 and CDR2 (SGHNT, YENEEA) derive from the germline V gene. The method behind the library was the immunoSEQ multiplex PCR assay. Per the authors' processing: During preprocessing, nonproductive sequences were removed, as were CDR3s that did not start with C, did not end with F or W, or were shorter than 7 amino acids. The MANAFEST web app was used to call antigen-specific clonotypes on the basis of expansion compared with the reference and with other culture wells. A clone was considered positive if significant expansion relative to the reference culture was observed in 2 of 3 replicate wells at an FDR below 0.05. Positive clones also required significant expansion versus all other tandem wells and an odds ratio above 5. CDR3 homology was quantified as pairwise Levenshtein distance, calculated with the stringdist R package after three terminal residues were trimmed from each end. TCRdb took this table from immuneACCESS and kept in-frame rearrangements with V and J called. Such tables lack part of the clones; where checked against another copy, unresolved V genes explain under half of the gap, and the rest is unexplained. V and J calls and clone size are those listed in that table; D and trimming were worked out from the DNA. For this sample the table gives approximately 15,000 clones, of which under 80% were detected only once. The top ten clonotypes cover more than 15% of the sample.

The chain is made from TRBV11-3 and TRBJ2-3; confidence is insufficient to name the D gene. The TCR comes from a human donor in good health. Input material: CD4+ T cells from PBMCs, cultured in vitro. CDR3 protein: CASSLGRRSVSTDTQYF. Read as DNA, the sequence is TGTGCCAGCAGCTTAGGTCGCAGGTCCGTTAGCACAGATACGCAGTATTTT. Joined to the reference TRBV11-3 and TRBJ2-3 proteins, this CDR3 gives the full variable domain: EAGVVQSPRYKIIEKKQPVAFWCNPISGHNTLYWYLQNLGQGPELLIRYENEEAVDDSQLPKDRFSAERLKGVDSTLKIQPAELGDSAVYLCASSLGRRSVSTDTQYFGPGTRLTVL.